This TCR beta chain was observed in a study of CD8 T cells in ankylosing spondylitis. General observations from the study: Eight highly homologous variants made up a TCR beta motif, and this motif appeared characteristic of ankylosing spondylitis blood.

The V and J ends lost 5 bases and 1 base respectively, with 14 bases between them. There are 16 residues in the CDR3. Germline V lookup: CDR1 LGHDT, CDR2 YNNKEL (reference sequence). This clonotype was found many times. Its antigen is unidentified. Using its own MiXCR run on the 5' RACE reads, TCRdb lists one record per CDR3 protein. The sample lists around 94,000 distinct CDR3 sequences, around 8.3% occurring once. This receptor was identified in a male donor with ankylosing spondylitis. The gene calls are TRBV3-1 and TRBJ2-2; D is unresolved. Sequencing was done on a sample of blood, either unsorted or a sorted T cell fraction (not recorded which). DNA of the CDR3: TGTGCCAGCAGCGAGTATTGGTCGAAGAACACCGGGGAGCTGTTTTTT. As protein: CASSEYWSKNTGELFF.